The 10 T cell receptor beta chains below were found in one sample sequenced in a study of T cell responses to AZD1222 COVID-19 vaccine. Data came from immunoSEQ multiplex PCR; TCRdb stores just in-frame clones and leaves some out. Of about 120,000 clones in the sample, 91% were seen once. The specimen comprised peripheral blood, sampled on day 0 of AZD1222 vaccination. The receptor source for this set is an adult in good health.

The chain is built from TRBV6-5 and TRBJ2-7, with D possibly being TRBD2 (5 bases). V dropped 7 bases and J dropped 6 bases, with 19 bases sitting between them. The germline V gene encodes CDR1 MNHEY and CDR2 SVGAGI. This CDR3 spans 14 amino acids. The CDR3 sequence: CASTVEAREGEQYF. The CDR3 coding sequence is TGTGCCAGCACGGTAGAAGCCAGAGAGGGCGAGCAGTACTTC.

This clone was recorded once. The chain carries TRBV18 and TRBJ1-3; 7 nucleotides line up with TRBD1. Germline V gives CDR1 KGHSH, CDR2 LQKENI. The CDR3 runs to 15 residues. Losses at the gene ends were 4 bases for V and 8 bases for J; bases not matched to a gene: 11. This chain's CDR3 is CASSLSTGRLDTIYF. CDR3 sequence (DNA): TGTGCCAGCTCACTATCGACAGGGAGGTTGGACACCATATATTTT.

CDR3 in amino acids: CASSLVKGAGEKLFF. The CDR3 DNA reads TGTGCCAGCAGCTTAGTGAAGGGGGCCGGGGAAAAACTGTTTTTT. The rearrangement joins TRBV7-9 to TRBJ1-4, with 7 bases aligning to TRBD1. Germline V gives CDR1 SEHNR, CDR2 FQNEAQ (reference sequence). The CDR3 sequence is 15 residues long. The trim removed 1 base at V and 8 bases at J, leaving 7 bases unmatched.

This chain joins TRBV9 and TRBJ2-1, with D hard to call. V was shortened by 4 bases and J by 5 bases, with 4 bases between the two germline ends. The CDR3 sequence is 11 residues long. Per the germline V gene, CDR1 is SGDLS and CDR2 is YYNGEE. Here the CDR3 reads CASSPHNEQFF. In DNA, the CDR3 is TGTGCCAGCAGCCCCCACAATGAGCAGTTCTTC. Supplemented by reference TRBV9 and TRBJ2-1, the full variable domain reads DSGVTQTPKHLITATGQRVTLRCSPRSGDLSVYWYQQSLDQGLQFLIQYYNGEERAKGNILERFSAQQFPDLHSELNLSSLELGDSALYFCASSPHNEQFFGPGTRLTVL.

CDR3 nucleotides: TGTGCCAGTAGTGCCCACAGGGACGTGAACACTGAAGCTTTCTTT. Residues: CASSAHRDVNTEAFF. This chain links TRBV19 with TRBJ1-1, with D perhaps matching TRBD1 (6 bases). Germline V gene data show CDR1 as LNHDA and CDR2 as SQIVND (reference sequence). Trimming cost V 5 bases and J 0 bases, with 13 bases left between them. This CDR3 is 15 amino acids long.

The rearrangement links TRBV10-1 to TRBJ1-5, with D tentatively TRBD1 (5 bases). CDR1 is WNHNN and CDR2 is SYGVQD in the germline V gene (reference sequence). There are 13 residues in the CDR3. Trimming took 10 bases from V and 5 from J, leaving 15 bases between them. CDR3 region: CAIWGTRYQPQHF. In DNA form, the CDR3 reads TGCGCCATCTGGGGGACGAGATATCAGCCCCAGCATTTT.

The DNA of the CDR3 is TGTGCCAGCAGCCAGACAGGGGGCTTCGGTCAGCCCCAGCATTTT. Translating gives CASSQTGGFGQPQHF. The rearrangement links TRBV7-8 to TRBJ1-5; 10 nucleotides match TRBD1. In germline, CDR1 is SGHVS, CDR2 FQNEAQ. The CDR3 consists of 15 residues. The V segment lost 5 bases and the J segment 6 bases; nucleotides outside the gene matches: 7.

The chain joins TRBV7-9 to TRBJ2-1, with a possible D match to TRBD1 (6 bases). The germline V and J ends were trimmed by 6 bases and 15 bases, with 12 bases remaining between them. This CDR3 is 10 amino acids long. Germline assignment: CDR1 SEHNR and CDR2 FQNEAQ (reference sequence). For the CDR3, the DNA is TGTGCCAGCAGTTCAGGGGCCTGGTTCTTC. Translation gives CASSSGAWFF.

V usage is TRBV16 and J usage is TRBJ1-5; D is undetermined. The CDR3 runs 13 residues. Germline CDR1 reads KGHSY; CDR2 reads FQNENV. Deletions cut 2 bases from V and 4 bases from J, with 6 bases between. The CDR3: CASSQNGNQPQHF. The CDR3 DNA follows: TGTGCCAGCAGCCAAAACGGGAATCAGCCCCAGCATTTT.

This clone was seen once. The V gene is TRBV2, the J gene TRBJ2-7, with D maybe TRBD2 (6 bases). Between the trimmed V and J ends, which lost 5 bases and 6 bases, there was a span of 17 bases. The CDR3 is 14 amino acids. CDR1 SNHLY and CDR2 FYNNEI come from the germline V gene. CDR3 nucleotides: TGTGCCAGCAGTCCGCACCGACTAGACGGCGAGCAGTACTTC. Its protein product is CASSPHRLDGEQYF. The full variable domain, with the rest looked up from reference TRBV2 and TRBJ2-7, is EPEVTQTPSHQVTQMGQEVILRCVPISNHLYFYWYRQILGQKVEFLVSFYNNEISEKSEIFDDQFSVERPDGSNFTLKIRSTKLEDSAMYFCASSPHRLDGEQYFGPGTRLTVT.